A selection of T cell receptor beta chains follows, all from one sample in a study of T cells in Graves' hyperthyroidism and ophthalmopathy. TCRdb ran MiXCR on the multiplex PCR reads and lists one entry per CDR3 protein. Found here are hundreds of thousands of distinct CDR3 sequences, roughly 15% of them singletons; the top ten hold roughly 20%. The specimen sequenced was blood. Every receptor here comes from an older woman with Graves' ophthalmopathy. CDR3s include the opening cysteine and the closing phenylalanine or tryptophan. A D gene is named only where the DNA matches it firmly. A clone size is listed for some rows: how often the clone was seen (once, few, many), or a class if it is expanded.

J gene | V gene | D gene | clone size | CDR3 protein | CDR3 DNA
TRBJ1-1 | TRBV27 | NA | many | CASSQGPSPEAFF | TGTGCCAGCAGCCAAGGCCCGAGCCCTGAAGCTTTCTTT
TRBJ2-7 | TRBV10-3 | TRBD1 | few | CAISESRGQGARSPSYEQYF | TGTGCCATCAGTGAGTCGAGGGGACAGGGGGCCAGATCCCCTTCCTACGAGCAGTACTTC
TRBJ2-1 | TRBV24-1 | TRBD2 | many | CATSVSGRAHEQFF | TGTGCCACCAGTGTCAGCGGGAGGGCTCATGAGCAGTTCTTC
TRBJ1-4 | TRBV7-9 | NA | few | CASSLADEKLFF | TGTGCCAGCAGCTTAGCGGATGAAAAACTGTTTTTT
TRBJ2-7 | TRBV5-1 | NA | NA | CASSLERPQSVEQYF | TGCGCCAGCAGCTTGGAGCGGCCCCAGAGTGTCGAGCAGTACTTC
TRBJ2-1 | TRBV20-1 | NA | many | CSASGGSEGHTDEQFF | TGCAGTGCTAGTGGCGGGTCCGAGGGACACACGGATGAGCAGTTCTTC
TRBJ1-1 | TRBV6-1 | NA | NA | CASSGRLGTEAFF | TGTGCCAGCAGTGGACGGCTAGGCACTGAAGCTTTCTTT
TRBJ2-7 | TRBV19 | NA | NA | CASDKDGQGHEQYF | TGTGCCAGTGATAAGGATGGGCAGGGCCACGAGCAGTACTTC
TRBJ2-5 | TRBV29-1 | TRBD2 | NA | CSVGGTGGGQETQYF | TGCAGCGTTGGGGGAACGGGGGGGGGCCAAGAGACCCAGTACTTC
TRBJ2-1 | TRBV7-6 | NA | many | CASSLGLQGGNEQFF | TGTGCCAGCAGCTTAGGTCTACAGGGCGGGAATGAGCAGTTCTTC
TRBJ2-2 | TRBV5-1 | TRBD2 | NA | CASSPGTSNTGELFF | TGCGCCAGCAGCCCCGGGACTAGTAACACCGGGGAGCTGTTTTTT
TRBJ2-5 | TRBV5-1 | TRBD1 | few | CASSPTGTGRETQYF | TGTGCCAGCAGCCCGACCGGGACAGGGAGAGAGACCCAGTACTTC
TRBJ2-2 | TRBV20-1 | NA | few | CSARELAAVRTGELFF | TGCAGTGCTAGAGAATTGGCGGCCGTGAGGACCGGGGAGCTGTTTTTT
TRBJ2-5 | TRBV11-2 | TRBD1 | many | CASSLGTGPTQYF | TGTGCCAGCAGCTTGGGGACAGGGCCGACCCAGTACTTC
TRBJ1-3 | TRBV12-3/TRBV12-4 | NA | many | CASSLKTGNTIYF | TGTGCCAGCAGTTTAAAAACTGGAAACACCATATATTTT
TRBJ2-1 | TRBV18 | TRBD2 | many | CASSPILAGVSEQFF | TGTGCCAGCTCACCAATTCTAGCGGGAGTTAGTGAGCAGTTCTTC
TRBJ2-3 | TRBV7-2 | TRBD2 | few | CASSLIGTSGSTDTQYF | TGTGCCAGCAGCTTAATCGGGACTAGCGGCAGCACAGATACGCAGTATTTT
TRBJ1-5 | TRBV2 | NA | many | CASSEAGASQPQHF | TGTGCCAGCAGTGAGGCAGGGGCCAGTCAGCCCCAGCATTTT
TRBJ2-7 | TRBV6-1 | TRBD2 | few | CASSPYRGTSGLTSYEQYF | TGTGCCAGCAGTCCCTACCGGGGGACTAGCGGACTAACCTCCTACGAGCAGTACTTC
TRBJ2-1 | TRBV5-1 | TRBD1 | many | CASRRTGGNEQFF | TGCGCCAGCAGGAGGACAGGGGGCAATGAGCAGTTCTTC
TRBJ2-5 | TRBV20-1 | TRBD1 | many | CSARDWGEGAGETQYF | TGCAGTGCTAGAGATTGGGGAGAGGGGGCAGGGGAGACCCAGTACTTC
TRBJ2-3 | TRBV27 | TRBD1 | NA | CASSPRQGMIDTQYF | TGTGCCAGCAGTCCCCGACAGGGAATGATAGATACGCAGTATTTT
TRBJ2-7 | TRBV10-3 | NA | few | CAISSQGEQYF | TGTGCCATCAGCAGCCAGGGGGAGCAGTACTTC
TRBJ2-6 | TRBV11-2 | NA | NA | CASSQTGMSSGANVLTF | TGTGCCAGCAGCCAGACAGGAATGAGCTCTGGGGCCAACGTCCTGACTTTC
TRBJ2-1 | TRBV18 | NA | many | CASSPPMTVGEQFF | TGTGCCAGCTCACCACCTATGACAGTCGGTGAGCAGTTCTTC
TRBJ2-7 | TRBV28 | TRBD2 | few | CASSRLAGVYEQYF | TGTGCCAGCAGCCGACTAGCGGGAGTTTACGAGCAGTACTTC
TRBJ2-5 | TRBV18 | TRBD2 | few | CASSPRTSGGKETQYF | TGTGCCAGCTCACCTCGGACATCGGGGGGGAAAGAGACCCAGTACTTC
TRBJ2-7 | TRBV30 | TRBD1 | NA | CAWSARQGEMEQYF | TGTGCCTGGAGTGCGAGACAGGGTGAGATGGAGCAGTACTTC
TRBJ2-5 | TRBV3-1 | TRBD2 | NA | CASSVGLAAETQYF | TGTGCCAGCAGCGTAGGACTAGCGGCAGAGACCCAGTACTTC
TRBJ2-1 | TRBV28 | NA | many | CASRDGVSSYNEQFF | TGTGCCAGCAGAGACGGAGTTAGCTCCTACAATGAGCAGTTCTTC
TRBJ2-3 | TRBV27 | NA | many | CASRDREGYTQYF | TGTGCCAGCAGGGACAGGGAGGGTTATACGCAGTATTTT
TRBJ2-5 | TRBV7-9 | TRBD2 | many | CASSLAASSGTQETQYF | TGTGCCAGCAGCTTAGCTGCATCTAGCGGAACACAAGAGACCCAGTACTTC
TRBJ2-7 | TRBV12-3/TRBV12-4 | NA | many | CASSYMTYEQYF | TGTGCCAGCAGCTACATGACCTACGAGCAGTACTTC
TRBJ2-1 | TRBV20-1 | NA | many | CSARGGRGSYNEQFF | TGCAGTGCCAGAGGGGGGAGAGGGTCCTACAATGAGCAGTTCTTC
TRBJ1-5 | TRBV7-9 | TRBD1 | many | CASSSTGIQPQHF | TGTGCCAGCAGCTCGACAGGGATCCAGCCCCAGCATTTT
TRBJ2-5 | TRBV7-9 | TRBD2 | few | CASSAPGRQETQYF | TGTGCCAGCAGCGCCCCCGGGAGGCAAGAGACCCAGTACTTC
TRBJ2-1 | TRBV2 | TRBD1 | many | CAISSLPGQGRREQFF | TGTGCCATCTCCTCCCTGCCGGGACAGGGTAGGAGGGAGCAGTTCTTC
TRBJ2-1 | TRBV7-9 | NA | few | CASSFSSAYNEQFF | TGTGCCAGCAGCTTTTCTAGCGCCTACAATGAGCAGTTCTTC
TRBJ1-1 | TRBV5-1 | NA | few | CASSFGDNTEAFF | TGCGCCAGCAGCTTTGGGGACAACACTGAAGCTTTCTTT
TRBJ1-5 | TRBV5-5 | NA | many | CASSSDTGNQPQHF | TGTGCCAGCAGCAGTGACACAGGCAATCAGCCCCAGCATTTT
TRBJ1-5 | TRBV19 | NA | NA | CASSLGHNQPQHF | TGTGCCAGTAGCTTGGGACACAATCAGCCCCAGCATTTT
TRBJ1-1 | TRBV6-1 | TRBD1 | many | CASSVDRWETEAFF | TGTGCCAGCAGTGTGGACAGGTGGGAGACTGAAGCTTTCTTT
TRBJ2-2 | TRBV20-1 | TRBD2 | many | CSARAGDTGELFF | TGCAGTGCTAGGGCGGGGGACACCGGGGAGCTGTTTTTT
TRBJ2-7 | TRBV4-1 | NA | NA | CASSQDAGQPYEQYF | TGCGCCAGCAGCCAGGATGCGGGACAACCCTACGAGCAGTACTTC
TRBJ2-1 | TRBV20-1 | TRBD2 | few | CSARVGSGEGLYNEQFF | TGCAGTGCTAGAGTTGGAAGTGGGGAGGGCCTCTACAATGAGCAGTTCTTC
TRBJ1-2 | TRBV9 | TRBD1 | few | CASSVDRVHGYTF | TGTGCCAGCAGCGTGGACAGGGTTCATGGCTACACCTTC
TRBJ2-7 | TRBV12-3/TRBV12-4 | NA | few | CASSLRGRQTYEQYF | TGTGCCAGCAGTTTAAGAGGGAGGCAGACCTACGAGCAGTACTTC
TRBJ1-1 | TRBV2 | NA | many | CASSGASQEAFF | TGTGCCAGCAGTGGAGCTTCGCAGGAAGCTTTCTTT
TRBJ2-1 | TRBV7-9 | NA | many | CASSLPRGTPSYNEQFF | TGTGCCAGCAGCTTGCCCCGCGGGACTCCCTCCTACAATGAGCAGTTCTTC
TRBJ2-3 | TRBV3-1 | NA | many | CASSQSSTQYF | TGTGCCAGCAGCCAATCAAGTACGCAGTATTTT